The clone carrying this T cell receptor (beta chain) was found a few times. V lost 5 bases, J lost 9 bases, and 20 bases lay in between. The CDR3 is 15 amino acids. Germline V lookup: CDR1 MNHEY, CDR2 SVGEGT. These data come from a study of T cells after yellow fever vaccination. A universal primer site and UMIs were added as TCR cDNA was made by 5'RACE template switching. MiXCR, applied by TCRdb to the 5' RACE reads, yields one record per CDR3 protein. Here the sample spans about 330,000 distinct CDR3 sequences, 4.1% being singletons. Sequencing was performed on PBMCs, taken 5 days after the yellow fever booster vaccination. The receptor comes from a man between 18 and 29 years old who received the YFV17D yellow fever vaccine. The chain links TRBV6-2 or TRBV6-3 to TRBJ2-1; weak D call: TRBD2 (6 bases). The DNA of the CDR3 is TGTGCCAGCAGTAGGGGACCGACTAGTTGGGGTGAGCAGTTCTTC. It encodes CASSRGPTSWGEQFF.